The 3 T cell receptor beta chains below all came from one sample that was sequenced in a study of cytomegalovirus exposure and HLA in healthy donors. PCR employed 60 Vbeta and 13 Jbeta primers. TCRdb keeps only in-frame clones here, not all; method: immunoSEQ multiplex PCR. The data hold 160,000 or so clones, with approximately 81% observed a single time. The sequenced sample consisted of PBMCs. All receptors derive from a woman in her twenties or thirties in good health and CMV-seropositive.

Here the CDR3 DNA reads TGTGCCAGCAGCTTGGTAGGGACAGTGAACACTGAAGCTTTCTTT. Protein product: CASSLVGTVNTEAFF. V and J are TRBV5-4 and TRBJ1-1; 7 bases agree with TRBD1. CDR3 length: 15 amino acids. V lost 0 bases and J lost 0; bases outside the gene matches: 2. CDR1 SGHNT and CDR2 YYREEE come from the germline V gene (reference sequence).

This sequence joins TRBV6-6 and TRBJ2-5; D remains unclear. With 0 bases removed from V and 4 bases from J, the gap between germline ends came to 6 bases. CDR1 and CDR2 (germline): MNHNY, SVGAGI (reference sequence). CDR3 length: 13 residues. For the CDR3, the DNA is TGTGCCAGCAGTTACTCCGGTGGAGAGACCCAGTACTTC. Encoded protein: CASSYSGGETQYF.

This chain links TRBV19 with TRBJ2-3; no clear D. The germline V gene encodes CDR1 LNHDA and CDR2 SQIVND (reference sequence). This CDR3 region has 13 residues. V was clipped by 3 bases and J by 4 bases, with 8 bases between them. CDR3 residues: CASSILVPDTQYF. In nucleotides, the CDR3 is TGTGCCAGTAGTATTCTAGTGCCAGATACGCAGTATTTT.